What follows are 3 T cell receptor beta chains derived from one specimen sequenced in a study of blood T cells in healthy people across ages (dated by TCRdb to about 2015). Library generation was performed with 5' RACE. The instrument was an Illumina HiSeq 2500. A second PCR of roughly 7 to 11 cycles was performed with a sample-barcoded 5' primer and a J-beta primer mix. TCRdb took the public reads, trimmed them with fastp at Q25, ran MiXCR for clone calling and kept in-frame beta chains. CDR3 protein sequences are deduplicated, and each keeps its most common genes and DNA. For this sample there are over a million distinct CDR3 sequences; 45% appear just once. The top ten clonotypes cover over 15% of the sample. Sequencing input: blood. These receptors were collected from a woman aged 55-69 years in good health.

On this clonotype: Its ends do not fully match the called genes, so a read error is possible. The chain has TRBV11-2 and TRBJ2-7, with 9 bases fitting TRBD2. The DNA end lines up better with TRBJ2-5; the J call may be wrong. Germline V gene data show CDR1 as SGHAT and CDR2 as FQNNGV. This CDR3 comprises 16 residues. Written as DNA, the CDR3 is TGTGCCAGCAGCCCACCCGGACTAGCGCAACAAGTGACCCAGTACTTC. This sequence encodes CASSPPGLAQQVTQYF.

Of note for this clonotype: The germline gene is not matched at one end of the junction; a read error may be the cause. The chain employs TRBV28 and TRBJ1-5; D possibly corresponds to TRBD1 (6 bases). In germline, CDR1 is MDHEN, CDR2 SYDVKM. CDR3 length equals 16 residues. The CDR3: CASSLGGAKSKQPQHF. DNA for the CDR3: TGTGCCAGCAGTTTAGGGGGCGCGAAGAGCAAGCAGCCCCAGCATTTT.

The chain joins TRBV9 to TRBJ2-1; no clear D gene. CDR3 length equals 13 residues. CDR1 and CDR2 (germline): SGDLS, YYNGEE. Trimming took 4 bases from V and 6 from J, leaving 11 bases between them. The CDR3 nucleotides are TGTGCCAGCAGCCCCCCGGGCGCCAATGAGCAGTTCTTC. This sequence encodes CASSPPGANEQFF.